The clone carrying this T cell receptor beta chain came up once. Its antigen is unidentified. This sample is drawn from a study of Tregs in tolerant kidney transplant recipients. The wider study: Mixed chimerism was transient after nonmyeloablative marrow transplants from related graft donors.

Profiled with immunoSEQ multiplex PCR; TCRdb holds only in-frame clones, not every one. The table includes about 61,000 clones, 80% to 90% detected once. Thawed PBMCs were FACS-sorted into unstimulated CD4+CD25+CD127- regulatory T cells, CD4+CD25- non-regulatory cells, CD4 and CD8 cells. Study-wide points: Activated donor B cell expansion appeared to reveal the most relevant donor-specific TCRbeta repertoire. Nucleotide sequences could not be compared across some patients' samples due to primer changes.

This CDR3 spans 17 amino acids. CDR1 and CDR2 (germline): LNHNV, YYDKDF (reference sequence). Trimming stripped 1 base from V and 0 bases from J, with 13 bases between. The sequencing used Tregs from blood, collected before the transplant. The V and J genes are TRBV15 and TRBJ1-3, with D possibly TRBD1 on 6 matching bases. The TCR originated in a human donor who received a combined kidney and bone marrow transplant. This CDR3 reads CATSRGKGQRSGNTIYF. The CDR3 DNA follows: TGTGCCACCAGCAGAGGAAAGGGACAACGCTCTGGAAACACCATATATTTT.